Below, 31 T cell receptor beta chains from the same sample are listed, as sequenced in a study of control samples from healthy donors and cancer patients (dated by TCRdb to 2018 to 2020). Libraries were constructed by the immunoSEQ multiplex PCR assay. The source is immuneACCESS, and TCRdb retained only in-frame sequences with V and J called. Part of the clones is not carried over; for the studies checked, unresolved V genes explain less than half of this, and the remainder is unexplained. The sample records roughly 92,000 clones, approximately 90% of which are singletons. The ten most abundant clones make up over 0.95% of the sample. The sample was blood. The source of these receptors is a woman aged 45-60 years in good health.

The CDR3 bases are TGTGCCAGCAGCCTCCAGGGGAGGTGGGCCTACGAGCAGTACTTC. Protein: CASSLQGRWAYEQYF. This chain connects TRBV7-9 to TRBJ2-7, with D possibly called TRBD1 or TRBD2 (6 bases each). This CDR3 spans 15 amino acids. Trimming left V 5 bases short and J 2 bases short, with 16 bases between. CDR1 SEHNR and CDR2 FQNEAQ come from the germline V gene (reference sequence).

V is TRBV4-3 and J is TRBJ1-5; 8 nucleotides agree with TRBD1. CDR3 length: 14 amino acids. The ends lost 4 bases at V and 9 bases at J; junction bases unmatched: 8. CDR1 is LGHNA, CDR2 YSLEER, per germline. Here the CDR3 DNA reads TGCGCCAGCAGCCGAGGGACAGGAGAGGGGCCCCAGCATTTT. Its protein product is CASSRGTGEGPQHF.

V gene TRBV14 combines with J gene TRBJ1-1; a weak D match, TRBD1 (5 bases). CDR1 and CDR2 from the germline V gene are SGHDN and FVKESK. Trimming left V 1 base short and J 4 bases short, with 16 bases between. The CDR3 has 16 residues. The CDR3 sequence: CASSQVDRGRGTEAFF. For the CDR3, the DNA is TGTGCCAGCAGCCAAGTGGATAGGGGTAGAGGCACTGAAGCTTTCTTT.

V is TRBV11-3 and J is TRBJ2-1, with 8 bases aligning to TRBD2. CDR1 is SGHNT and CDR2 is YENEEA in the germline V gene. Losses at the gene ends were 7 bases for V and 10 bases for J; bases not matched to a gene: 21. CDR3 size: 17 residues. CDR3 DNA: TGTGCCAGCAACGGCCGGGGGGCTAGCGGGCCCTCTCGCGAGCAGTTCTTC. It codes for CASNGRGASGPSREQFF.

V gene TRBV7-8 combines with J gene TRBJ2-3; the D gene is possibly TRBD2 (5 bases). Trimming cost V 3 bases and J 6 bases, with 13 bases left between them. Germline CDR1 is SGHVS and CDR2 is FQNEAQ. The CDR3 length is 14 residues. The CDR3 region has the DNA TGTGCCAGCAGCTTCCGGGAACCCCCGGATACGCAGTATTTT. It translates to CASSFREPPDTQYF.

V gene TRBV7-2 combines with J gene TRBJ2-1; TRBD2 might be the D (6 bases). V lost 1 base and J 8 bases, leaving 15 bases between the germline ends. Germline V gives CDR1 SGHTA, CDR2 FQGNSA. This CDR3 is 15 amino acids long. CDR3: CASSLERREIDEQFF. The CDR3 DNA follows: TGTGCCAGCAGCTTAGAGCGGCGGGAAATAGATGAGCAGTTCTTC.

In this sample, this clone turned up once. The chain links TRBV4-3 to TRBJ1-4, with unresolved D. Trimming cost V 4 bases and J 2 bases, with 14 bases left between them. The CDR3 spans 16 residues. Germline V lookup: CDR1 LGHNA, CDR2 YSLEER. This chain's CDR3 is CASSPSTFGTNEKLFF. The CDR3 coding sequence is TGCGCCAGCAGCCCTTCTACCTTCGGTACTAATGAAAAACTGTTTTTT.

The chain has TRBV2 and TRBJ1-1, with D possibly matching TRBD1 (6 bases). Trimming stripped 4 bases from V and 3 bases from J, with 15 bases between. Germline CDR1 reads SNHLY; CDR2 reads FYNNEI. The CDR3 has 15 amino acids. The CDR3 DNA follows: TGTGCCAGCAGTGGCTTCGGGGGGCCGGACACTGAAGCTTTCTTT. Its protein is CASSGFGGPDTEAFF.

The V call is TRBV5-1, the J call TRBJ2-3; 13 bases fit TRBD2. The CDR3 covers 16 residues. Per germline, CDR1 SGHRS and CDR2 YFSETQ. Germline trimming cut 0 bases from V and 6 bases from J; bases unmatched to any gene: 4. The CDR3 DNA sequence: TGCGCCAGCAGCTTGGGACTAGCGGGAGGATACGATACGCAGTATTTT. This encodes CASSLGLAGGYDTQYF.

The chain combines TRBV27 with TRBJ1-5; D is unresolved. Germline V gene sequence: CDR1 MNHEY, CDR2 SMNVEV (reference sequence). The CDR3 loop spans 17 amino acids. Trimming stripped 5 bases from V and 11 bases from J, with 28 bases between. The CDR3 sequence: CASSHHGGGAAGEAQHF. CDR3 nucleotides: TGTGCCAGCAGTCACCACGGAGGTGGAGCCGCCGGAGAGGCCCAGCATTTT.

The chain combines TRBV5-6 with TRBJ1-2; D gene unclear. The V gene lost 0 bases and the J gene lost 3 bases, with 6 bases spanning the gap. The CDR3 consists of 13 residues. Germline values: CDR1 SGHDT, CDR2 YYEEEE. The CDR3, as DNA: TGTGCCAGCAGCTTGGGGGGTTACTATGGCTACACCTTC. It encodes CASSLGGYYGYTF.

This rearrangement joins TRBV2 to TRBJ1-6; 7 nucleotides align to TRBD1. The trim removed 6 bases at V and 10 bases at J, leaving 15 bases unmatched. Germline CDR1 is SNHLY and CDR2 is FYNNEI. The CDR3 is 16 residues long. The DNA of the CDR3 is TGTGCCAGCAGGCAATCCCTGACAGGGTCCTCCTCACCCCTCCACTTT. This encodes CASRQSLTGSSSPLHF.

This chain joins TRBV6-2 or TRBV6-3 and TRBJ2-1; unclear D gene. This CDR3 region has 12 residues. In germline, CDR1 is MNHEY, CDR2 SVGEGT. The V end was cut by 3 bases, the J end by 5 bases, with 5 bases between. DNA for the CDR3: TGTGCCAGCAGTTATACCCACAATGAGCAGTTCTTC. This gives the protein CASSYTHNEQFF.

The chain joins TRBV27 to TRBJ1-2; D is possibly TRBD1 (5 bases). The CDR3 is made up of 18 amino acids. Germline V gives CDR1 MNHEY, CDR2 SMNVEV (reference sequence). The V and J ends lost 0 bases and 2 bases respectively, with 19 bases between them. CDR3 bases: TGTGCCAGCAGTTTATCGATCAGGGCAGCTATGCAAAACTATGGCTACACCTTC. Protein product: CASSLSIRAAMQNYGYTF.

V gene TRBV9 combines with J gene TRBJ2-1; 9 nucleotides match TRBD1. V shed 3 bases and J 8 bases; nucleotides not matched to a gene: 9. The CDR3 consists of 15 residues. Germline V gene lookup returns CDR1 SGDLS and CDR2 YYNGEE. DNA of the CDR3: TGTGCCAGCAGCGCCCAGGGACAGGGTGTGGATGAGCAGTTCTTC. Translation: CASSAQGQGVDEQFF.

This sequence joins TRBV4-3 and TRBJ2-3; 12 nucleotides align to TRBD2. The germline V gene has CDR1 LGHNA and CDR2 YSLEER. V dropped 0 bases and J dropped 6; count of bases not matched to a gene: 4. The CDR3 has 16 residues. CDR3 loop: CASSQDLAGGADTQYF. CDR3 sequence (DNA): TGCGCCAGCAGCCAAGATCTAGCGGGAGGGGCGGATACGCAGTATTTT.

The chain combines TRBV24-1 with TRBJ2-3; D possibly corresponds to TRBD2 (5 bases). V lost 3 bases and J lost 6, with 18 bases in between. Per germline, CDR1 KGHDR and CDR2 SFDVKD. The CDR3 contains 16 residues. Written as DNA, the CDR3 is TGTGCCACCAGTGATCAGCGAGAGGGCGGTGGGGATACGCAGTATTTT. As protein: CATSDQREGGGDTQYF.

The rearrangement uses TRBV27 and TRBJ1-1, with 8 nucleotides matching TRBD1. Germline V gene sequence: CDR1 MNHEY, CDR2 SMNVEV (reference sequence). With 6 bases clipped from V and 5 bases from J, the junction kept 8 bases outside the gene matches. This CDR3 is built from 14 residues. The CDR3 coding sequence is TGTGCCAGCAGGTCAACAGGGGGAGGTACTGAAGCTTTCTTT. Translating gives CASRSTGGGTEAFF.

This clone was detected only a few times. The missing conserved phenylalanine or tryptophan at the end of this CDR3 makes a read error likely. No DNA is shown, since the ends of the CDR3 on it are uncertain; the CDR3 is the one TCRdb lists. This chain links TRBV4-3 with TRBJ2-7; the D call of TRBD1 is as the table states it, not checked on the DNA. CDR1 is LGHNA and CDR2 is YSLEER in the germline V gene. From its first to its last residue, the CDR3 has 9 amino acids. The CDR3 sequence: CASSQEAPL.

This rearrangement joins TRBV6-5 to TRBJ2-7, with D uncertain. Germline CDR1 and CDR2: MNHEY and SVGAGI. V lost 2 bases, J lost 3 bases, and 17 bases lay in between. The CDR3 contains 16 residues. CDR3 bases: TGTGCCAGCAGTTACACTTTCGGGCAGGAGCTCTACGAGCAGTACTTC. Translated: CASSYTFGQELYEQYF.

The chain is built from TRBV3-1 (or the pseudogene TRBV3-2) and TRBJ2-1; possible D gene TRBD2, 6 bases. The CDR3 is 16 residues long. V lost 0 bases, J lost 11 bases, and 20 bases lay in between. The germline CDR1 and CDR2 sequences are LGHDT and YNNKEL (reference sequence). Here the CDR3 DNA reads TGTGCCAGCAGCCAAGATCCCTTAACGACTAGTTCTAAGCAGTTCTTC. This gives the protein CASSQDPLTTSSKQFF.

The V gene is TRBV19, the J gene TRBJ2-2, with 8 bases fitting TRBD1. Germline CDR1 is LNHDA and CDR2 is SQIVND (reference sequence). V dropped 6 bases and J dropped 6; count of bases not matched to a gene: 3. This CDR3 region has 13 residues. CDR3 bases: TGTGCCAGTAGAAACAGGGGGGCCGGGGAGCTGTTTTTT. It specifies CASRNRGAGELFF.

The chain recombines TRBV27 with TRBJ2-5; 7 nucleotides align to TRBD2. This CDR3 has 14 amino acids. V was pared by 5 bases and J by 9 bases, with 12 bases of the junction left unmatched. Germline CDR1 MNHEY, CDR2 SMNVEV (reference sequence). The DNA of the CDR3 is TGTGCCAGCAGTCCGCTCACGGGGAGGGGTGCCCAGTACTTC. Protein sequence: CASSPLTGRGAQYF.

This clone appeared a few times. The chain couples TRBV5-1 to TRBJ2-1, with D perhaps matching TRBD2 (5 bases). Germline V gene data show CDR1 as SGHRS and CDR2 as YFSETQ. Trimming took 0 bases from V and 4 from J, leaving 14 bases between them. The CDR3 is 16 amino acids. For the CDR3, the DNA is TGCGCCAGCAGCTTGGTCCCCAGCGGAGTGTACAATGAGCAGTTCTTC. Translated, it gives CASSLVPSGVYNEQFF.

Details on this clone: The same CDR3 arises from other DNA sequences in this sample as well. This rearrangement joins TRBV19 to TRBJ1-2; no reliable D call. The CDR3 runs to 13 residues. V lost 3 bases and J 3 bases, leaving 8 bases between the germline ends. Germline V CDR1 and CDR2: LNHDA, SQIVND (reference sequence). CDR3 sequence (DNA): TGTGCCAGTAGTATTCCTCGCGACTATGGCTACACCTTC. Translating it yields CASSIPRDYGYTF.

The rearrangement links TRBV15 to TRBJ2-1; TRBD2 matches at 13 bases. Germline CDR1 and CDR2: LNHNV and YYDKDF (reference sequence). This CDR3 comprises 16 residues. J gave up 3 bases and V 4 bases, and 3 bases lay outside the gene matches. The CDR3, as DNA: TGTGCCACCAGCACCGGGACTAGCGGGATCTACAATGAGCAGTTCTTC. This encodes CATSTGTSGIYNEQFF. The variable domain in full, with the rest retrieved from reference TRBV15 and TRBJ2-1, is DAMVIQNPRYQVTQFGKPVTLSCSQTLNHNVMYWYQQKSSQAPKLLFHYYDKDFNNEADTPDNFQSRRPNTSFCFLDIRSPGLGDTAMYLCATSTGTSGIYNEQFFGPGTRLTVL.

The chain links TRBV5-4 to TRBJ1-4, with D uncertain. V lost 4 bases and J lost 0, with 13 bases in between. The CDR3 runs to 16 residues. Germline V gene data show CDR1 as SGHNT and CDR2 as YYREEE (reference sequence). In nucleotides, the CDR3 is TGTGCCAGCAGCCTCCGAGATCCTACAACTAATGAAAAACTGTTTTTT. This codes for CASSLRDPTTNEKLFF.

This chain joins TRBV7-2 and TRBJ1-2; no clear D. The length of the CDR3 is 14 residues. Between the trimmed V and J ends, which lost 2 bases and 3 bases, there was a span of 10 bases. Germline V gene lookup returns CDR1 SGHTA and CDR2 FQGNSA. The CDR3 nucleotides are TGTGCCAGCAGCTTATTCGTCGCAGACTATGGCTACACCTTC. Residues: CASSLFVADYGYTF.

The chain has TRBV6-6 and TRBJ1-1, with unresolved D. Germline CDR1 reads MNHNY; CDR2 reads SVGAGI (reference sequence). Trimming removed 10 bases at V and 1 base at J, with 10 bases between. This CDR3 has 12 amino acids. The CDR3 spells CATTPGNTEAFF. The CDR3 bases are TGTGCCACCACTCCAGGGAACACTGAAGCTTTCTTT.

The chain has TRBV4-2 and TRBJ1-5; the match to TRBD1 covers 9 bases. CDR3 length equals 16 residues. CDR1 is LGHNA, CDR2 YNFKEQ, per germline. J lost 6 bases, V lost 0 bases, and 6 bases had no gene match. The CDR3 bases are TGTGCCAGCAGCCAAGACCCGGGACAGGGAGTTCAGCCCCAGCATTTT. Translating it yields CASSQDPGQGVQPQHF.

The rearrangement uses TRBV9 and TRBJ1-2, with D perhaps matching TRBD1 (6 bases). V was clipped by 3 bases and J by 7 bases, with 13 bases between them. Germline V lookup: CDR1 SGDLS, CDR2 YYNGEE. The CDR3 has 13 amino acids. The CDR3 DNA sequence: TGTGCCAGCAGCGCCAGCGCAGGGGCTGGCTACACCTTC. Amino acids: CASSASAGAGYTF.